A selection of T cell receptor beta chains follows, all from one sample in a study of PD-1 blockade in mismatch repair-deficient tumors. Using immunoSEQ multiplex PCR, the repertoire was profiled, and TCRdb retains in-frame clones only, with some absent. The table shows some 120,000 clones, with around 86% occurring only once. Sequences were derived from peripheral blood, sampled 44 weeks after starting pembrolizumab. The receptors were gathered from an adult with mismatch repair-deficient cancer. The CDR3 runs from the conserved cysteine through the conserved F or W. The order of the fields is J gene, clone size, V gene, CDR3 length, D gene, CDR3 DNA, CDR3 protein. The D gene is left open where the match is weak. Clone sizes are given selectively: once, few, many, or a class where the clone is expanded.

J gene: TRBJ2-7
clone size: .
V gene: TRBV6-5
CDR3 length: 14
D gene: .
CDR3 DNA: TGTGCCAGCAGTGAATGGCGGACACTTTACGAGCAGTACTTC
CDR3 protein: CASSEWRTLYEQYF

J gene: TRBJ1-2
clone size: .
V gene: TRBV21-1
CDR3 length: 15
D gene: .
CDR3 DNA: TGTGCCAGCAGCACCCAGCCGGGGACCTTCTATGGCTACACCTTC
CDR3 protein: CASSTQPGTFYGYTF

J gene: TRBJ1-2
clone size: .
V gene: TRBV5-6
CDR3 length: 12
D gene: TRBD1
CDR3 DNA: TGTGCCAGCAGCCTAACAGGGGGAGGCTACACCTTC
CDR3 protein: CASSLTGGGYTF

J gene: TRBJ1-1
clone size: .
V gene: TRBV7-2
CDR3 length: 13
D gene: .
CDR3 DNA: TGTGCCAGCAGCCTGGACGGAGGCACTGAAGCTTTCTTT
CDR3 protein: CASSLDGGTEAFF

J gene: TRBJ1-1
clone size: .
V gene: TRBV27
CDR3 length: 19
D gene: TRBD1
CDR3 DNA: TGTGCCAGCAGTTTGATCGGAGTGGCGATGACAGGGTCGAACACTGAAGCTTTCTTT
CDR3 protein: CASSLIGVAMTGSNTEAFF

J gene: TRBJ2-1
clone size: .
V gene: TRBV19
CDR3 length: 18
D gene: TRBD2
CDR3 DNA: TGTGCCACCATGACTGGGACTAGCGGGAGTAAGTCCTACAATGAGCAGTTCTTC
CDR3 protein: CATMTGTSGSKSYNEQFF

J gene: TRBJ2-1
clone size: .
V gene: TRBV5-1
CDR3 length: 22
D gene: TRBD2
CDR3 DNA: TGCGCCAGCAGCTTGGGTCGGTCCGTTGGTACTAGCGGGAGAATCATCTACAATGAGCAGTTCTTC
CDR3 protein: CASSLGRSVGTSGRIIYNEQFF

J gene: TRBJ2-2
clone size: .
V gene: TRBV13
CDR3 length: 14
D gene: TRBD2
CDR3 DNA: TGTGCCAGCAGTGAAGCGGGGGAGGGCGGGGAGCTGTTTTTT
CDR3 protein: CASSEAGEGGELFF

J gene: TRBJ2-7
clone size: .
V gene: TRBV4-3
CDR3 length: 16
D gene: TRBD1
CDR3 DNA: TGCGCCAGCAGCCAAGAGGCGGGACAGGGAACGAGGGAGCAGTACTTC
CDR3 protein: CASSQEAGQGTREQYF

J gene: TRBJ1-1
clone size: .
V gene: TRBV5-6
CDR3 length: 13
D gene: .
CDR3 DNA: TGTGCCAGCAGCTTGACAGATTACACTGAAGCTTTCTTT
CDR3 protein: CASSLTDYTEAFF

J gene: TRBJ2-7
clone size: .
V gene: TRBV5-5
CDR3 length: 16
D gene: TRBD2
CDR3 DNA: TGTGCCAGCAGCTTGGCGGGGGGATCGATCGGCTACGAGCAGTACTTC
CDR3 protein: CASSLAGGSIGYEQYF

J gene: TRBJ2-3
clone size: .
V gene: TRBV4-3
CDR3 length: 15
D gene: TRBD2
CDR3 DNA: TGCGCCAGCAGCCCTAGCGGGATGGGGTACGATACGCAGTATTTT
CDR3 protein: CASSPSGMGYDTQYF

J gene: TRBJ2-1
clone size: .
V gene: TRBV5-6
CDR3 length: 16
D gene: .
CDR3 DNA: TGTGCCAGCAGCTTGGGGGCCGTGGGCTCCTACAATGAGCAGTTCTTC
CDR3 protein: CASSLGAVGSYNEQFF

J gene: TRBJ1-5
clone size: .
V gene: TRBV28
CDR3 length: 14
D gene: .
CDR3 DNA: TGTGCCAGCAGTCCCCCGGGGGTAGGTCAGCCCCAGCATTTT
CDR3 protein: CASSPPGVGQPQHF

J gene: TRBJ2-3
clone size: .
V gene: TRBV7-9
CDR3 length: 18
D gene: .
CDR3 DNA: TGTGCCAGCAGCTTAGTACAGGGCACACTACATGCCACAGATACGCAGTATTTT
CDR3 protein: CASSLVQGTLHATDTQYF

J gene: TRBJ2-5
clone size: .
V gene: TRBV11-3
CDR3 length: 15
D gene: .
CDR3 DNA: TGTGCCAGCAGCTTTCAGGGCCAAAGTCGGGAGACCCAGTACTTC
CDR3 protein: CASSFQGQSRETQYF

J gene: TRBJ2-7
clone size: .
V gene: TRBV12-5
CDR3 length: 16
D gene: TRBD1
CDR3 DNA: TGTGCTAGTGGTTTGGCCCTACAGGGGGCCTCCTACGAGCAGTACTTC
CDR3 protein: CASGLALQGASYEQYF

J gene: TRBJ2-2
clone size: .
V gene: TRBV4-2
CDR3 length: 15
D gene: .
CDR3 DNA: TGTGCCAGCAGCCAAGTTAGTATTCTAGGCGGGGAGCTGTTTTTT
CDR3 protein: CASSQVSILGGELFF

J gene: TRBJ2-2
clone size: .
V gene: TRBV10-2
CDR3 length: 13
D gene: .
CDR3 DNA: TGCGCCAGCAGTGAGTCGGGGACCGGGGAGCTGTTTTTT
CDR3 protein: CASSESGTGELFF

J gene: TRBJ1-2
clone size: few
V gene: TRBV4-1
CDR3 length: 12
D gene: .
CDR3 DNA: TGCGCCAGCAGCCAAATTTCTCAGGGCTACACCTTC
CDR3 protein: CASSQISQGYTF

J gene: TRBJ1-1
clone size: .
V gene: TRBV10-3
CDR3 length: 11
D gene: .
CDR3 DNA: TGTGCCATCAGTGTCGGCACTGAAGCTTTCTTT
CDR3 protein: CAISVGTEAFF